The clone carrying this TCR beta chain was observed at least ten times. Its antigen is undetermined. This record belongs to a study of read filtering for tumor transcriptome and immune sequencing. At the level of the study: After DNase treatment, RNA was made into whole-transcriptome libraries. RNA-seq yielded only about 75 to 1,400 TCR reads, IR-seq about 4.05 to 11 million. General study findings and limits: Roughly 82% of IR-seq clonotypes had a single read, yet these held approximately 3.5% of reads.

The library was built from roughly 400 ng RNA with molecular barcoded adaptors for alpha/delta and beta/gamma chains. TCRdb fed the reads into MiXCR, producing one record per CDR3 protein. The table shows approximately 58,000 distinct CDR3 sequences, with roughly 20% occurring only once. CDR3 length: 14 residues. Germline V gene data show CDR1 as SGDLS and CDR2 as YYNGEE. The trim removed 3 bases at V and 4 bases at J, leaving 6 bases unmatched. This TCR was sampled from a donor at least 40 years old with multiple myeloma. The chain has TRBV9 and TRBJ1-1; 7 bases fit TRBD1. Source material: a population of CD138-negative cells sorted from bone marrow. The CDR3 coding sequence is TGTGCCAGCAGCGCCCCGGACAGGAGCACTGAAGCTTTCTTT. This translates into CASSAPDRSTEAFF.